This paragraph covers one TCR beta chain sequence. The data derive from a study of blood T cell repertoires in COVID-19. Across the study: Some COVID-19 samples were acute and others convalescent; all came from the United States, Italy and Spain. T cells, B-cell-depleted T cells, or PBMCs provided the cDNA or gDNA that served as material.

Methods used by the authors: Nucleated cell counts were estimated from reference gene primer amplification. Profiled with immunoSEQ multiplex PCR; TCRdb holds only in-frame clones, not every one. From that table come the V and J calls and clone size; the DNA was used to work out D and trimming. The sample lists some 93,000 clones, around 80% occurring once. After removal of 6 bases from V and 4 bases from J, the junction contained 10 bases not matched to a gene. Per germline, CDR1 MNHEY and CDR2 SVGAGI. CDR3 length equals 15 residues. The sample taken for sequencing was peripheral blood. The chain couples TRBV6-5 to TRBJ1-1; 8 bases are a match to TRBD1. The sequence was collected from a man between 70 and 80 years old with acute or convalescent COVID-19. CDR3 nucleotide sequence: TGTGCCAGCAGACCCCCCAGGGGGCGCTTCACTGAAGCTTTCTTT. Its translation: CASRPPRGRFTEAFF.